The 16 T cell receptor beta chains below were found in one sample sequenced in a study of blood T cell repertoires in COVID-19. The assay was immunoSEQ multiplex PCR, and TCRdb's table has in-frame clones only and misses some. The sample has about 150,000 clones, roughly 88% seen once. The sample consisted of peripheral blood. The origin of the receptors is a young man with COVID-19, enrolled during active disease.

This clone has a handful of counts. V gene TRBV7-9 combines with J gene TRBJ2-5; 7 nucleotides align to TRBD1. The CDR3 has 16 residues. From germline, CDR1 is SEHNR and CDR2 FQNEAQ (reference sequence). J lost 1 base, V lost 2 bases, and 7 bases had no gene match. DNA for the CDR3: TGTGCCAGCAGCTTACTGACAGGGTTAGGCCAAGAGACCCAGTACTTC. It translates to CASSLLTGLGQETQYF.

A remark on this clone: This CDR3 is also generated by other DNA sequences in the sample. The V gene is TRBV19, the J gene TRBJ2-1, with 15 bases lining up with TRBD2. The CDR3 length is 16 residues. Germline CDR1 and CDR2: LNHDA and SQIVND (reference sequence). Trimming at V came to 4 bases and at J to 7 bases, leaving 5 bases not matched to a gene. The CDR3 DNA follows: TGTGCCAGTAGTACCGGACTAGCGGGAGGGAGGAATGAGCAGTTCTTC. Translating gives CASSTGLAGGRNEQFF. The whole variable domain, filled in from reference TRBV19 and TRBJ2-1, reads DGGITQSPKYLFRKEGQNVTLSCEQNLNHDAMYWYRQDPGQGLRLIYYSQIVNDFQKGDIAEGYSVSREKKESFPLTVTSAQKNPTAFYLCASSTGLAGGRNEQFFGPGTRLTVL.

The chain uses TRBV28 and TRBJ2-7, with D maybe TRBD2 (5 bases). Trimming shortened V by 5 bases and J by 6 bases, and 20 bases separated the two germline ends. This CDR3 comprises 15 residues. Germline assignment: CDR1 MDHEN and CDR2 SYDVKM. The CDR3 sequence: CASSPWTPPRGEQYF. The CDR3 nucleotides are TGTGCCAGCAGTCCATGGACCCCCCCCCGGGGCGAGCAGTACTTC.

This rearrangement joins TRBV10-3 to TRBJ2-3; D possibly corresponds to TRBD2 (5 bases). V lost 5 bases to trimming and J lost 4 bases, with 13 bases between them. The CDR3 length is 14 residues. Germline CDR1 ENHRY, CDR2 SYGVKD. The DNA for the CDR3 is TGTGCCATCAGTTCGCTAAAGGACTCAGATACGCAGTATTTT. It is translated as CAISSLKDSDTQYF.

The rearrangement links TRBV12-3 or TRBV12-4 to TRBJ1-5; D uncertain. The CDR3 has 13 amino acids. Deletions cut 3 bases from V and 7 bases from J, with 10 bases between. The CDR3 sequence: CASSFSPGQPQHF. CDR3 in DNA: TGTGCCAGCAGTTTTTCTCCAGGCCAGCCCCAGCATTTT.

The chain recombines TRBV30 with TRBJ1-3; D gene uncertain. The CDR3 is 13 amino acids. Deletions cut 4 bases from V and 4 bases from J, with 11 bases between. Germline V gene data show CDR1 as GTSNPN and CDR2 as SVGIG (reference sequence). CDR3 sequence (DNA): TGTGCCTGGACGGAGGGTCTCGGAAACACCATATATTTT. It specifies CAWTEGLGNTIYF.

This chain links TRBV7-9 with TRBJ2-2, with 8 bases that match TRBD2. The CDR3 spans 16 residues. Germline values: CDR1 SEHNR, CDR2 FQNEAQ (reference sequence). V trimming: 5 bases; J trimming: 3 bases; junction bases outside the gene matches: 8. The CDR3 bases are TGTGCCAGCAGCCCTACCGCGGGAGGAGACACCGGGGAGCTGTTTTTT. Protein product: CASSPTAGGDTGELFF.

The V and J genes are TRBV4-3 and TRBJ1-1; possibly TRBD1 for D (5 bases). Germline CDR1 and CDR2: LGHNA and YSLEER. Trimming shortened V by 1 base and J by 0 bases, and 15 bases separated the two germline ends. The CDR3 sequence is 17 residues long. DNA of the CDR3: TGCGCCAGCAGCCAAGCTCGGGCAGGGCGATTGAACACTGAAGCTTTCTTT. Its protein is CASSQARAGRLNTEAFF.

The genes are TRBV10-3 and TRBJ2-3; 7 nucleotides align to TRBD1. V lost 0 bases, J lost 0 bases, and 6 bases stayed unmatched. CDR3 length equals 17 residues. Germline lookup yields CDR1 ENHRY and CDR2 SYGVKD. CDR3 nucleotide sequence: TGTGCCATCAGTGAGTCACACCGGGACAGTAGCACAGATACGCAGTATTTT. This codes for CAISESHRDSSTDTQYF.

The chain carries TRBV6-1 and TRBJ2-6, with a weak D call TRBD2 (5 bases). Germline assignment: CDR1 MNHNS and CDR2 SASEGT. Trimming removed 4 bases from V and 4 bases from J, with 17 bases in between. The CDR3 is 17 residues long. Here the CDR3 DNA reads TGTGCCAGCAGTGTCCCCCCCGGGGTCCCCGGGGCCAACGTCCTGACTTTC. Residues: CASSVPPGVPGANVLTF.

The V gene is TRBV5-5, the J gene TRBJ2-2; TRBD1 aligns across 7 bases. This CDR3 is 15 amino acids long. CDR1 and CDR2 from the germline V gene are SGHKS and YYEKEE (reference sequence). The V segment lost 4 bases and the J segment 0 bases; nucleotides outside the gene matches: 3. The CDR3 nucleotides read TGTGCCAGCAGCCTCGGGACAGCGAACACCGGGGAGCTGTTTTTT. Residues: CASSLGTANTGELFF.

The genes are TRBV11-2 and TRBJ2-3; tentative D call: TRBD2 (6 bases). The CDR3 spans 16 residues. With 1 base removed from V and 0 bases from J, the gap between germline ends came to 11 bases. From germline, CDR1 is SGHAT and CDR2 FQNNGV. CDR3 amino acids: CASSLVFSGSTDTQYF. The DNA of the CDR3 is TGTGCCAGCAGCTTAGTCTTTAGCGGTAGCACAGATACGCAGTATTTT.

V is TRBV6-5 and J is TRBJ2-1; 10 nucleotides align to TRBD2. This CDR3 comprises 16 residues. V lost 4 bases and J lost 8; bases outside the gene matches: 11. Germline CDR1 MNHEY, CDR2 SVGAGI. This chain's CDR3 is CASSSSGRALDDEQFF. The CDR3 DNA follows: TGTGCCAGCAGTTCCAGCGGGAGGGCCCTCGACGATGAGCAGTTCTTC.

The chain carries TRBV19 and TRBJ2-2, with TRBD2 matching 11 bases. The CDR3 is 15 residues long. Germline CDR1 is LNHDA and CDR2 is SQIVND (reference sequence). Trimming removed 4 bases from V and 4 bases from J; junction bases left unmatched: 2. CDR3 residues: CASSNSGRGTGELFF. CDR3 nucleotide sequence: TGTGCCAGTAGTAATAGCGGGAGGGGCACCGGGGAGCTGTTTTTT.

The V call is TRBV28, the J call TRBJ2-7; 9 nucleotides agree with TRBD1. There are 13 residues in the CDR3. The germline gives CDR1 MDHEN, CDR2 SYDVKM. The V segment lost 9 bases and the J segment 6 bases; nucleotides outside the gene matches: 9. The CDR3 region is CARDRDREVEQYF. CDR3 DNA sequence: TGTGCCAGAGACCGGGACAGGGAGGTCGAGCAGTACTTC.

V usage is TRBV13 and J usage is TRBJ2-1, with 11 bases matching TRBD2. Germline trimming cut 0 bases from V and 3 bases from J; bases unmatched to any gene: 4. CDR1 and CDR2 (germline): PRHDT, FYEKMQ (reference sequence). The CDR3 sequence is 17 residues long. The CDR3 bases are TGTGCCAGCAGCTTAGGCGGTAGCGGGAGGGTCTACAATGAGCAGTTCTTC. Translation gives CASSLGGSGRVYNEQFF.